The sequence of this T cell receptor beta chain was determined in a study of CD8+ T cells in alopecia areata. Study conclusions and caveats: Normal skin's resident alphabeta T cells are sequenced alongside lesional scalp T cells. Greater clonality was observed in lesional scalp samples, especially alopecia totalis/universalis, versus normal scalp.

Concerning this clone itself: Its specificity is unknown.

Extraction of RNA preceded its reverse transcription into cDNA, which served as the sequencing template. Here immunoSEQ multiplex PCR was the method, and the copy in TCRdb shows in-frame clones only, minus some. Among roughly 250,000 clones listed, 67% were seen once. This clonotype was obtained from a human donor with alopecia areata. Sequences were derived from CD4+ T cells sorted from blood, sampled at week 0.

The CDR3 nucleotides are TGCGCCAGCAGCTCGGACCAGGGCCGCGGCTACACCTTC. It yields the protein CASSSDQGRGYTF. The V and J genes are TRBV5-1 and TRBJ1-2; maybe TRBD1 (5 bases). Trimming took off 3 bases at V and 8 bases at J, with 14 bases between the two ends. CDR1 and CDR2 from the germline V gene are SGHRS and YFSETQ. This CDR3 comprises 13 residues.